This T cell receptor beta chain was documented in a study of blood T cell repertoires in COVID-19 (dated by TCRdb to 2020 to 2021). In the study overall: Collaborator samples came from the United States, Italy and Spain and covered acute and convalescent phases of COVID-19. Where HLA class I and class II types were available, the types were taken from metadata supplied by the sample provider, not from assay-based typing. The prospective study material was composed of cDNA or gDNA derived from T cells, B-cell-depleted T cells, or PBMCs. The samples were drawn from the first 160 participants of the ongoing ImmuneRACE study and from some 1,300 subjects provided by 6 global collaborators. Deeply sampled blood TCRbeta repertoires from subjects exposed to, actively infected with, or recovered from COVID-19 were included in the dataset. The sample metadata nearly always contained a de-identified subject ID, COVID-19 status, age in years and sex. The repertoires were made available in a free public database intended to serve as a resource for research on the immune response to SARS-CoV-2. The paper as a whole reports these results and caveats: How much clinical and demographic metadata was included differed by source and by participant, and the metadata was provided uncurated.

Of note for this clone: No antigen is known for it. No much larger clone exists at a distance of one base, and base qualities are not known.

Reading the germline V gene gives CDR1 SGHTA and CDR2 FQGNSA. From cysteine to phenylalanine, the CDR3 is 15 amino acids long. The read is trimmed to its CDR3 DNA, 45 bases read in frame from base 1. Trimming costs V 2 bases and J 7 bases, and their ends lie 14 bases apart. Collaborating institutions collected whole blood in K2EDTA tubes following their own protocols. For TCRbeta analysis, collaborators shipped samples as frozen whole blood, isolated PBMCs, or DNA extracted from either of those sample types. The immunoSEQ Assay, a bias-controlled multiplex PCR, was used to amplify TCRbeta CDR3 regions from genomic DNA. Regarding the original processing steps: The number of nucleated cells in each sample was estimated from the amplification of reference gene primers within the assay. To quantify the absolute abundance of each unique TCRbeta CDR3 rearrangement, sequence reads were collapsed and filtered. Productive Simpson clonality was computed per sample as the square root of Simpson's diversity index over productive rearrangements. TCRdb stores this immuneACCESS table with in-frame sequences only. Part of the clones is absent; in the studies checked, under half of the shortfall reflects unresolved V genes, and no reason is known for the rest. From that table come the V and J calls and clone size; the DNA was used to work out D and trimming. For this sample the table gives 180,000 or so clones, of which 60% to 85% were detected only once. The ten largest clones add up to more than 6.5% of the sample.

This sequence was found in a woman aged 45-59 years with active or convalescent COVID-19. Sequencing used peripheral blood. The rearranged segments are TRBV7-2 and TRBJ2-2; 6 matching bases give a weak D call of TRBD2. The nucleotides are TGTGCCAGCAGCTTATGGGGCCAGACTAGCGGGGAGCTGTTTTTT. This gives the protein CASSLWGQTSGELFF.